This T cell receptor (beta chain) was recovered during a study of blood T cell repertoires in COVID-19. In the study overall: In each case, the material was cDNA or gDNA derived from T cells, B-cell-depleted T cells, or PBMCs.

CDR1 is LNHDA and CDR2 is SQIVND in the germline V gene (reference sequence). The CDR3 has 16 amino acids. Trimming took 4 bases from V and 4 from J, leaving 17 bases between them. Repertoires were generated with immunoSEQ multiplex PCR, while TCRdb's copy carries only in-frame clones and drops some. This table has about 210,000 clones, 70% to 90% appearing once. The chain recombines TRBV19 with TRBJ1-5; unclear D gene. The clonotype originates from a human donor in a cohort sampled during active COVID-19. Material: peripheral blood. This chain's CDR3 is CASSTQRRSYNQPQHF. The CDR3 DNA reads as TGTGCCAGTAGTACTCAGAGGAGGAGTTATAATCAGCCCCAGCATTTT.